This TCR beta chain was sequenced in a study of radiotherapy plus CTLA-4 blockade in lung cancer. This clone appeared once. Sequenced by immunoSEQ multiplex PCR; TCRdb stores in-frame clones only, minus some. This repertoire shows 50,000 or so clones, around 80% found once; its top ten account for roughly 3.5%. Germline V lookup: CDR1 SGHRS, CDR2 YFSETQ. The CDR3 loop spans 14 amino acids. With 0 bases removed from V and 5 bases from J, the gap between germline ends came to 12 bases. The receptor comes from a human donor with non-small cell lung cancer who had a partial response to radiotherapy plus ipilimumab. The V and J genes are TRBV5-1 and TRBJ2-7, with a possible D match to TRBD1 (6 bases). The sequencing here drew on peripheral blood, taken from a patient treated with radiotherapy plus ipilimumab. CDR3 DNA sequence: TGCGCCAGCAGCTTGGCCGGCAGGGGCCACGAGCAGTACTTC. Translating gives CASSLAGRGHEQYF.